This T cell receptor beta chain is drawn from a study of cytomegalovirus exposure and HLA in healthy donors. Study-level background: Most genotyped donors, 65% to 85% of around 370, had Caucasian-associated genetic ancestry.

Concerning this clone itself: Its specificity is unknown.

Overall study results and limits: Immune exposure data for these donors was limited to CMV serostatus.

The PCR ran on 60 Vbeta and 13 Jbeta primers. The method was immunoSEQ multiplex PCR; TCRdb's version includes in-frame clones alone and lacks a portion of them. This sample lists over 100,000 clones; its ten largest clones have 6.8%. The trim removed 4 bases at V and 8 bases at J, leaving 7 bases unmatched. The CDR3 covers 14 residues. Germline V CDR1 and CDR2: MDHEN, SYDVKM. This clonotype was obtained from a man in his forties or fifties in good health and CMV-seropositive. The V gene is TRBV28, the J gene TRBJ1-4; 7 positions agree with TRBD1. The sequencing sample was made of PBMCs. CDR3 DNA: TGTGCCAGCAGTTCGTACAGGGGTGGCGAAAAACTGTTTTTT. It is translated as CASSSYRGGEKLFF.